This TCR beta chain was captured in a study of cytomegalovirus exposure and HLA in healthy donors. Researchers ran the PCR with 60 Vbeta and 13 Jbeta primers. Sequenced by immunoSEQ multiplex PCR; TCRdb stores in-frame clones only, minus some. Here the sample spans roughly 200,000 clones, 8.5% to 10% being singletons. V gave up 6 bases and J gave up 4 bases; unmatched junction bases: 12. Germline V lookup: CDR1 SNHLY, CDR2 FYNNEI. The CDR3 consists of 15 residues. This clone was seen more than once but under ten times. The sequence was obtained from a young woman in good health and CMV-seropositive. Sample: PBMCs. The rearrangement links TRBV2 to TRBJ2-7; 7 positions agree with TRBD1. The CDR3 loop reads CASSLRQGVVYEQYF. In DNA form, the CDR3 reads TGTGCCAGCAGCCTAAGACAGGGAGTCGTGTACGAGCAGTACTTC.